This TCR beta chain was recorded in a study of cytomegalovirus exposure and HLA in healthy donors. The germline V gene encodes CDR1 MGHRA and CDR2 YSYEKL. CDR3 length equals 16 residues. V lost 1 base and J lost 4; bases outside the gene matches: 9. A few counts support this clone. PCR involved 60 Vbeta and 13 Jbeta primers. The data were produced by immunoSEQ multiplex PCR, yet TCRdb's version contains in-frame clones alone and is incomplete. Seen here are 75,000 to 90,000 clones, approximately 79% observed once, and the top ten hold about an eighth. Sequencing was done on a sample of PBMCs. The chain combines TRBV4-1 with TRBJ2-7, with 8 positions matching TRBD2. This sequence originates from a human donor in good health. The CDR3 loop reads CASSQASGGGRYEQYF. In DNA form, the CDR3 reads TGCGCCAGCAGCCAAGCCTCCGGGGGCGGGAGGTACGAGCAGTACTTC.